The clone carrying this TCR beta chain was counted only a few times. Its cognate antigen is unknown. The authors made TCR cDNA by 5'RACE template switching, adding a universal primer site and UMIs. TCRdb called the 5' RACE reads again in MiXCR, with one record for every CDR3 protein. The data hold some 100,000 distinct CDR3 sequences, with roughly 6.8% observed a single time. This sample was included in a study of T cells after yellow fever vaccination. Trimming pared 4 bases from V and 0 bases from J, leaving 8 bases between. This CDR3 region has 14 residues. The germline V gene has CDR1 SGHNT and CDR2 YYREEE (reference sequence). The study, taken as a whole, reports: CD4 and CD8 compartments shared a small share of clonotypes. Detected again after the booster were most primary-vaccination clones, at 95% to 96% CD4 and approximately 90% CD8.

The sample here was CD4+ T cells sorted from PBMCs, taken more than 40 days after the first yellow fever vaccination. V usage is TRBV5-4 and J usage is TRBJ1-3; D call uncertain. The origin of this receptor is a man aged 18 to 35 who received the YFV17D yellow fever vaccine. As DNA, the CDR3 is TGTGCCAGCAGCATAGCGAGCTCTGGAAACACCATATATTTT. Its protein is CASSIASSGNTIYF.